These T cell receptor beta chains were read from a single sample in a study of blood T cell repertoires in COVID-19. Sequencing used immunoSEQ multiplex PCR; TCRdb keeps in-frame clones, though not all of them. The table has 29,000 or so clones, about 91% seen once. The sample taken for sequencing was peripheral blood. These receptors came from a man aged 45-65 years with active COVID-19. Both conserved end residues are part of each CDR3. Each record gives: clone size, J gene, CDR3 length, V gene, D gene, CDR3 protein, CDR3 DNA. D genes are given only for firm matches. Clone size appears in some rows only: once, few, many, or a class for an expanded clone.

- TRBJ2-5 14 TRBV5-1 - CASSLSGSAETQYF TGCGCCAGCTCCCTAAGTGGGAGTGCAGAGACCCAGTACTTC
- TRBJ2-1 11 TRBV2 - CASRRENEQFF TGTGCCAGCAGACGAGAAAATGAGCAGTTCTTC
- TRBJ1-1 13 TRBV5-1 - CASSTQGNTEAFF TGCGCCAGCAGCACGCAGGGGAACACTGAAGCTTTCTTT
- TRBJ1-3 13 TRBV5-6 - CASSLTEGNTIYF TGTGCCAGCAGCTTGACCGAGGGAAACACCATATATTTT
- TRBJ2-7 16 TRBV29-1 TRBD1 CSVRTAGTGRTYEQYF TGCAGCGTTCGAACTGCCGGGACAGGCCGAACCTACGAGCAGTACTTC
- TRBJ2-7 15 TRBV18 - CASSPPERKPYEQYF TGTGCCAGCTCACCCCCCGAGCGGAAACCCTACGAGCAGTACTTC
- TRBJ2-7 14 TRBV6-6 - CASRKAENSYEQYF TGTGCCAGCAGAAAGGCGGAGAACTCCTACGAGCAGTACTTC
- TRBJ2-7 15 TRBV19 TRBD1 CASSKGQGGSYEQYF TGTGCCAGTAGTAAAGGACAGGGAGGATCCTACGAGCAGTACTTC
- TRBJ2-1 15 TRBV11-2 - CASSFRTGNYNEQFF TGTGCCAGCAGCTTTCGTACAGGGAACTACAATGAGCAGTTCTTC
- TRBJ2-1 14 TRBV3-1/TRBV3-2 - CASSQDVLDNEQFF TGTGCCAGCAGCCAAGATGTATTAGACAATGAGCAGTTCTTC
- TRBJ1-1 16 TRBV9 TRBD1 CASSVESDRGNTEAFF TGTGCCAGCAGCGTAGAATCGGACAGGGGGAACACTGAAGCTTTCTTT
- TRBJ2-5 16 TRBV11-3 TRBD2 CASSPLSGGREETQYF TGTGCCAGCAGCCCACTTAGCGGGGGGCGGGAAGAGACCCAGTACTTC
- TRBJ1-6 14 TRBV27 TRBD1 CASSRDRRDSPLHF TGTGCCAGCAGCCGGGACAGGCGGGATTCACCCCTCCACTTT
- TRBJ1-4 16 TRBV9 TRBD1 CASSKLGTGYGEKLFF TGTGCCAGCAGCAAGCTAGGGACAGGGTATGGTGAAAAACTGTTTTTT
- TRBJ2-5 15 TRBV4-2 - CASSQDLGFQETQYF TGTGCCAGCAGCCAAGATCTTGGCTTCCAAGAGACCCAGTACTTC
- TRBJ1-6 12 TRBV25-1 - CASSEWGSPLHF TGTGCCAGCAGTGAATGGGGCTCACCCCTCCACTTT
- TRBJ1-2 13 TRBV11-3 - CASSPGTSDGYTF TGTGCCAGCAGCCCCGGGACTTCTGATGGCTACACCTTC
- TRBJ2-5 12 TRBV29-1 TRBD2 CSIGTGGETQYF TGCAGCATCGGGACGGGGGGAGAGACCCAGTACTTC
- TRBJ2-3 17 TRBV19 TRBD2 CASRRSSGGDSTDTQYF TGTGCCAGTAGGAGAAGTAGCGGGGGGGATTCCACAGATACGCAGTATTTT
once TRBJ1-1 14 TRBV5-1 - CASSLRGVNTEAFF TGCGCCAGCAGCTTGCGGGGGGTGAACACTGAAGCTTTCTTT
- TRBJ2-3 15 TRBV29-1 TRBD2 CSVKTSGWSTDTQYF TGCAGCGTTAAGACTAGCGGGTGGAGCACAGATACGCAGTATTTT
- TRBJ2-3 15 TRBV23-1 - CASSRFGLREDTQYF TGCGCCAGCAGTCGTTTCGGACTAAGGGAAGATACGCAGTATTTT
- TRBJ2-4 16 TRBV5-1 TRBD1 CASSPTGERAKNIQYF TGCGCCAGCAGCCCTACAGGGGAAAGAGCCAAAAACATTCAGTACTTC
- TRBJ2-7 15 TRBV18 - CASSPPAGASYEQYF TGTGCCAGCTCACCACCGGCGGGGGCGAGCTACGAGCAGTACTTC
- TRBJ2-5 15 TRBV21-1 - CASGRFNCGGETQYF TGTGCCAGTGGTCGGTTTAACTGCGGTGGGGAGACCCAGTACTTC
- TRBJ2-1 14 TRBV5-6 TRBD2 CASMGLVNYNEQFF TGTGCCAGCATGGGACTAGTTAACTACAATGAGCAGTTCTTC
- TRBJ1-5 15 TRBV5-1 TRBD1 CASSSGDRENQPQHF TGCGCCAGCAGCTCCGGGGACAGGGAGAATCAGCCCCAGCATTTT
- TRBJ2-1 16 TRBV19 TRBD2 CASRRTSGGGQNEQFF TGTGCCAGCCGAAGGACTAGCGGGGGGGGGCAGAATGAGCAGTTCTTC
- TRBJ1-3 15 TRBV27 TRBD1 CASSPSDRVRNTIYF TGTGCCAGCAGTCCCTCGGACAGGGTTAGAAACACCATATATTTT
once TRBJ2-5 14 TRBV19 - CASSPYREQETQYF TGTGCCAGTAGTCCCTACAGGGAACAAGAGACCCAGTACTTC